Listed here are 20 T cell receptor beta chains from one sample, sequenced in a study of cytomegalovirus exposure and HLA in healthy donors. The PCR had 60 Vbeta and 13 Jbeta primers. Profiled with immunoSEQ multiplex PCR; TCRdb holds only in-frame clones, not every one. The table records fewer than 180,000 clones, approximately 60% of them present only once. The sample comprised PBMCs. The origin of the receptors is a woman aged 60-70 years in good health and CMV-seropositive.

This clone was seen a few times. The CDR3 reads CASSLVGGEAFF. CDR3 nucleotide sequence: TGCGCCAGCAGCTTGGTGGGGGGAGAAGCTTTCTTT. The genes are TRBV5-1 and TRBJ1-1, with a weak D call TRBD1 (5 bases). Germline V gives CDR1 SGHRS, CDR2 YFSETQ. V dropped 0 bases and J dropped 8 bases, with 8 bases sitting between them. CDR3 length: 12 amino acids.

The rearrangement uses TRBV28 and TRBJ1-2; D is uncertain. The germline V gene has CDR1 MDHEN and CDR2 SYDVKM. Trimming left V 4 bases short and J 5 bases short, with 8 bases between. The CDR3 consists of 12 residues. The CDR3 bases are TGTGCCAGCAGTTCCAGGTCTTATGGCTACACCTTC. Its translation: CASSSRSYGYTF.

This clone was detected only a few times. The chain joins TRBV27 to TRBJ2-1, with 8 nucleotides matching TRBD2. CDR3 size: 14 residues. J lost 8 bases, V lost 3 bases, and 6 bases had no gene match. The germline V gene has CDR1 MNHEY and CDR2 SMNVEV (reference sequence). The CDR3 DNA reads as TGTGCCAGCAGTTTGGGCGGGAGGTGGGATGAGCAGTTCTTC. Translated, it gives CASSLGGRWDEQFF.

This clone showed up just once. This chain links TRBV12-5 with TRBJ1-1, with unresolved D. CDR3 length: 15 residues. Germline values: CDR1 LGHNT, CDR2 FRNRAP. The V and J ends lost 5 bases and 4 bases respectively, with 17 bases between them. Here the CDR3 reads CASGPPAGRCTEAFF. In nucleotides, the CDR3 is TGTGCTAGTGGTCCCCCGGCGGGGAGGTGCACTGAAGCTTTCTTT.

The chain joins TRBV7-7 to TRBJ2-1, with D maybe TRBD1 (5 bases). The length of the CDR3 is 13 residues. Germline V gene lookup returns CDR1 SSHAT and CDR2 FNYEAQ (reference sequence). Deletions cut 6 bases from V and 8 bases from J, with 14 bases between. The CDR3 bases are TGTGCCAGCAGTTCCGGATGGGGCGATGAGCAGTTCTTC. Translating gives CASSSGWGDEQFF.

This clone was detected ten times or more. This chain uses TRBV6-6 with TRBJ1-3; TRBD1 agrees at 8 bases. The CDR3 totals 15 residues. With V trimmed by 7 bases and J by 2 bases, 7 bases remained unmatched. The germline gives CDR1 MNHNY, CDR2 SVGAGI (reference sequence). In DNA, the CDR3 is TGTGCCAGCACCTTCCCGACAGGGGCTGGAAACACCATATATTTT. Amino acid sequence: CASTFPTGAGNTIYF.

CDR3 sequence reads: CASSNRVTGEQFF. CDR3 DNA sequence: TGTGCCAGCAGCAACAGAGTGACAGGGGAGCAGTTCTTC. This chain connects TRBV7-2 to TRBJ2-1; TRBD1 aligns across 7 bases. The junction had 8 bases not matched to a gene; V was cut back by 5 bases and J by 10 bases. The CDR3 has 13 residues. Germline CDR1 reads SGHTA; CDR2 reads FQGNSA.

The chain has TRBV9 and TRBJ2-7, with D perhaps TRBD2 (6 bases). Looked up from germline, CDR1 is SGDLS and CDR2 is YYNGEE. The V and J ends lost 3 bases and 0 bases respectively, with 10 bases between them. This CDR3 has 14 amino acids. CDR3 coding DNA: TGTGCCAGCAGCGCTTGGGACTCCTCCTACGAGCAGTACTTC. The encoded protein is CASSAWDSSYEQYF.

The chain is built from TRBV30 and TRBJ2-5; 7 bases fit TRBD1. This CDR3 spans 12 amino acids. The germline CDR1 and CDR2 sequences are GTSNPN and SVGIG (reference sequence). V dropped 4 bases and J dropped 4; count of bases not matched to a gene: 3. The CDR3 reads CAWTAGGETQYF. The CDR3 nucleotides are TGTGCCTGGACCGCAGGGGGAGAGACCCAGTACTTC.

The V and J genes are TRBV30 and TRBJ2-5; 12 nucleotides match TRBD2. The CDR3 is 15 residues long. The V segment lost 4 bases and the J segment 5 bases; nucleotides outside the gene matches: 8. Per the germline V gene, CDR1 is GTSNPN and CDR2 is SVGIG (reference sequence). CDR3 sequence reads: CAWTSTSGRPETQYF. The CDR3, as DNA: TGTGCCTGGACCTCGACTAGCGGGAGACCTGAGACCCAGTACTTC.

This clone was recorded a few times. The V gene is TRBV4-3, the J gene TRBJ2-3, with D perhaps matching TRBD1 (7 bases). The V gene's germline CDR1 is LGHNA and CDR2 YSLEER. There are 16 residues in the CDR3. Between the trimmed V and J ends, which lost 0 bases and 3 bases, there was a span of 13 bases. CDR3 protein: CASSQERQGGTDTQYF. CDR3 DNA sequence: TGCGCCAGCAGCCAAGAGCGTCAGGGGGGAACAGATACGCAGTATTTT.

J is TRBJ2-2 and V is TRBV9, with 9 bases that match TRBD1. Germline V gene lookup returns CDR1 SGDLS and CDR2 YYNGEE. V was pared by 3 bases and J by 4 bases, with 7 bases of the junction left unmatched. The CDR3 spans 16 residues. For the CDR3, the DNA is TGTGCCAGCAGCGCCCCGGGACAGGGCCGCACCGGGGAGCTGTTTTTT. Encoded protein: CASSAPGQGRTGELFF.

This clone was observed a handful of times. The chain has TRBV5-1 and TRBJ1-2, with D tentatively TRBD1 (5 bases). The CDR3 sequence is 13 residues long. Germline assignment: CDR1 SGHRS and CDR2 YFSETQ. The ends were cut back, 4 bases at V and 2 bases at J, with 9 bases in the middle. The CDR3 here is CASSPDTNYGYTF. The CDR3 DNA is TGCGCCAGCAGCCCGGACACAAACTATGGCTACACCTTC.

This clone occurred once. Germline is not matched at one junction end, which may reflect a read error. The chain carries TRBV5-6 and TRBJ1-2; weak D call: TRBD1 (6 bases). The CDR3 is 13 residues long. CDR1 and CDR2 from the germline V gene are SGHDT and YYEEEE. This CDR3 reads CASSPDRNYGYAF. The CDR3 coding sequence is TGTGCCAGCAGCCCTGACAGGAACTATGGCTACGCCTTC. The whole variable domain, filled in from reference TRBV5-6 and TRBJ1-2, reads DAGVTQSPTHLIKTRGQQVTLRCSPKSGHDTVSWYQQALGQGPQFIFQYYEEEERQRGNFPDRFSGHQFPNYSSELNVNALLLGDSALYLCASSPDRNYGYAFGSGTRLTVV.

In nucleotides, the CDR3 is TGTGCCAGCAGTTTATACCCCGACAGGGACGGACCGAACACTGAAGCTTTCTTT. This encodes CASSLYPDRDGPNTEAFF. J is TRBJ1-1 and V is TRBV27, with 7 bases lining up with TRBD1. This CDR3 contains 18 residues. Unmatched junction bases numbered 12, after V lost 1 base and J lost 1 base. The germline gives CDR1 MNHEY, CDR2 SMNVEV (reference sequence).

The chain combines TRBV14 with TRBJ2-3; 10 nucleotides line up with TRBD1. The length of the CDR3 is 17 residues. Trimming cost V 6 bases and J 6 bases; bases outside gene matches: 15. Germline-derived CDR1 and CDR2 are SGHDN and FVKESK. In DNA, the CDR3 is TGTGCCAGCAGGAAATCATGGGGGGACAGGGGAGGTGATACGCAGTATTTT. This sequence encodes CASRKSWGDRGGDTQYF.

The rearrangement joins TRBV11-1 to TRBJ2-7, with 7 positions matching TRBD2. CDR3 length equals 15 residues. Germline loops: CDR1 SGHAT, CDR2 FQDESV (reference sequence). The trim removed 2 bases at V and 1 base at J, leaving 5 bases unmatched. The CDR3 coding sequence is TGTGCCAGCAGCTTACTCGCGGGGGATTCCTACGAGCAGTACTTC. This translates into CASSLLAGDSYEQYF.

There are a few counts of this clone. The rearrangement joins TRBV18 to TRBJ1-3; 7 positions match TRBD1. The germline CDR1 and CDR2 sequences are KGHSH and LQKENI. The length of the CDR3 is 16 residues. Trimming at V came to 4 bases and at J to 4 bases, leaving 10 bases not matched to a gene. The CDR3 reads CASSQRDSAPGNTIYF. For the CDR3, the DNA is TGTGCCAGCTCACAAAGGGACAGCGCGCCAGGAAACACCATATATTTT.

This clone came up a few times. V is TRBV7-3 and J is TRBJ2-1; 7 bases match TRBD2. The CDR3 is 15 residues long. Germline V gene sequence: CDR1 SGHTA, CDR2 FQGTGA. J lost 6 bases, V lost 0 bases, and 5 bases had no gene match. CDR3 amino acids: CASSLTAGEGNEQFF. The CDR3 region has the DNA TGTGCCAGCAGCTTAACGGCGGGAGAGGGCAATGAGCAGTTCTTC.

DNA of the CDR3: TGTGCCAGCAGTTTGGGCGACAGGGGTCAAGAGACCCAGTACTTC. Translation gives CASSLGDRGQETQYF. This chain joins TRBV28 and TRBJ2-5; 8 bases match TRBD1. The CDR3 sequence is 15 residues long. Germline V lookup: CDR1 MDHEN, CDR2 SYDVKM. J lost 2 bases, V lost 3 bases, and 5 bases had no gene match.